These 9 T cell receptor beta chains originate from one sample sequenced in a study of blood T cells in healthy people across ages. Next came a second PCR, run for about 7 to 11 cycles, which used a sample-barcoded 5' primer along with a J-beta primer mix. TCRdb called the 5' RACE reads again in MiXCR, with one record for every CDR3 protein. Of 1.5 million to 2 million distinct CDR3 sequences in the sample, approximately 39% were seen once. The specimen sequenced was blood. The receptors here all came from a human donor in good health.

The chain links TRBV10-3 to TRBJ2-3; possibly TRBD2 for D (6 bases). Germline CDR1 is ENHRY and CDR2 is SYGVKD. The V end was cut by 4 bases, the J end by 6 bases, with 17 bases between. This CDR3 has 15 amino acids. In DNA, the CDR3 is TGTGCCATCAGTGGGGGGGACCTCGAGGGCGATACGCAGTATTTT. Its translation is CAISGGDLEGDTQYF.

This clonotype came up many times. The chain couples TRBV4-3 to TRBJ1-2; D is possibly TRBD1 (5 bases). V shed 4 bases and J shed 2 bases, with 11 bases lying between them. This CDR3 contains 14 residues. Germline values: CDR1 LGHNA, CDR2 YSLEER. This CDR3 is CASSPRRGNYGYTF. CDR3 DNA sequence: TGCGCCAGCAGCCCCCGGCGGGGCAACTATGGCTACACCTTC.

This clonotype has a handful of counts. The genes are TRBV3-1 and TRBJ2-3; 10 bases agree with TRBD2. The junction had 12 bases not matched to a gene; V was cut back by 4 bases and J by 5 bases. Germline V lookup: CDR1 LGHDT, CDR2 YNNKEL (reference sequence). The CDR3 is 17 residues long. DNA for the CDR3: TGTGCCAGCAGCCCCCCAGACGGACTAGCGGTAGGAGATACGCAGTATTTT. Amino acid sequence: CASSPPDGLAVGDTQYF.

The chain carries TRBV7-2 and TRBJ2-5; no firm D call. Trimming took 5 bases from V and 6 from J, leaving 7 bases between them. Germline V CDR1 and CDR2: SGHTA, FQGNSA. The CDR3 is made up of 11 amino acids. The CDR3 spells CASSTSQTQYF. CDR3 sequence (DNA): TGTGCCAGCAGCACCAGTCAGACCCAGTACTTC.

The gene calls are TRBV10-2 and TRBJ1-2; the D gene is possibly TRBD1 (5 bases). The CDR3 spans 15 residues. The V gene's germline CDR1 is WSHSY and CDR2 SAAADI. V lost 4 bases and J 7 bases, leaving 19 bases between the germline ends. The CDR3 DNA sequence: TGCGCCAGCAGTGGGGGGTCGAGTAAGGGCAGTGGCTACACCTTC. This gives the protein CASSGGSSKGSGYTF.

V is TRBV20-1 and J is TRBJ2-4, with D possibly TRBD2 on 6 matching bases. The DNA end is more similar to TRBJ2-7, so the J call may be wrong. This CDR3 has 13 residues. The germline V gene encodes CDR1 DFQATT and CDR2 SNEGSKA (reference sequence). Written as DNA, the CDR3 is TGCAGTGTAAAGGACGGGGGATTCTACGAGCAGTACTTC. Protein: CSVKDGGFYEQYF.

This clonotype was found a few times. At one of its ends the junction is not consistent with the germline gene, which may arise from a read error. The chain carries TRBV20-1 and TRBJ2-1; 7 bases are shared with TRBD2. Germline CDR1 reads DFQATT; CDR2 reads SNEGSKA (reference sequence). The CDR3 consists of 16 residues. Here the CDR3 reads CSAGEWGGSSYNEQFF. In DNA form, the CDR3 reads TGCAGTGCTGGAGAATGGGGGGGGAGCTCCTACAATGAGCAGTTCTTC.

The V and J genes are TRBV20-1 and TRBJ2-5; the D gene is possibly TRBD2 (6 bases). Germline values: CDR1 DFQATT, CDR2 SNEGSKA (reference sequence). This CDR3 region has 12 residues. CDR3 residues: CRATSFQETQYF. Here the CDR3 DNA reads TGCAGGGCGACTAGTTTCCAAGAGACCCAGTACTTC.

The CDR3 DNA follows: TGTGCCATCAGAGAAAACCCGTCGGGTAATTCACCCCTCCACTTT. Translated, it gives CAIRENPSGNSPLHF. This chain uses TRBV10-3 with TRBJ1-6; the D is unclear. Germline assignment: CDR1 ENHRY and CDR2 SYGVKD. This CDR3 has 15 amino acids. Trimming took off 6 bases at V and 6 bases at J, with 15 bases between the two ends.